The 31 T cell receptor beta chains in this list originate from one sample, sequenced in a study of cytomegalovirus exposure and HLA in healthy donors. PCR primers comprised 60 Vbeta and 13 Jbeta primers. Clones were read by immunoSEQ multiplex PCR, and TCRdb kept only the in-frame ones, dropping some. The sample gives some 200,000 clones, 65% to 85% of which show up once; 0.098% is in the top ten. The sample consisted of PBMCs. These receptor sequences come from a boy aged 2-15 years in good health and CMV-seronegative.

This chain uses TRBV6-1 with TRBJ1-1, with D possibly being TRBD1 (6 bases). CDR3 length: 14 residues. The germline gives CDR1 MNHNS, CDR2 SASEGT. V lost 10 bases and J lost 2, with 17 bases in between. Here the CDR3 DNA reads TGTGCCATCCATGAGGGGGGGGGAAACACTGAAGCTTTCTTT. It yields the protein CAIHEGGGNTEAFF.

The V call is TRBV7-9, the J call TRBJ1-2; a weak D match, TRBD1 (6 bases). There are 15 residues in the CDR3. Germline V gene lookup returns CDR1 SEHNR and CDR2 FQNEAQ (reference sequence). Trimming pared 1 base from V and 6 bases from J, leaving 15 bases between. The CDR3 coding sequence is TGTGCCAGCAGCTTAGTGCCCTCGGGACACGATGGCTACACCTTC. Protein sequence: CASSLVPSGHDGYTF.

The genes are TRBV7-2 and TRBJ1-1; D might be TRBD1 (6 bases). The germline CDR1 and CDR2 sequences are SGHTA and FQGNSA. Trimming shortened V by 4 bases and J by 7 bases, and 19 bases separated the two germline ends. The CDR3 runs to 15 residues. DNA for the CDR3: TGTGCCAGCAGCTCCCAGGGGTTTGCGAATAATGAAGCTTTCTTT. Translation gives CASSSQGFANNEAFF.

CDR3 bases: TGTGCCAGCAGCTTAAGGTGTCGGGTTTATAGCAATCAGCCCCAGCATTTT. Its translation is CASSLRCRVYSNQPQHF. V and J are TRBV11-3 and TRBJ1-5, with D hard to call. With 2 bases removed from V and 0 bases from J, the gap between germline ends came to 14 bases. The germline V gene has CDR1 SGHNT and CDR2 YENEEA. The CDR3 is made up of 17 amino acids.

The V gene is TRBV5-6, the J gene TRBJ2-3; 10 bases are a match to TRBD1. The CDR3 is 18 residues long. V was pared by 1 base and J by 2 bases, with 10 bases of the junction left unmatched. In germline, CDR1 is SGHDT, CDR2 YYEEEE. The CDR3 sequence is CASSLLGSGQGPTDTQYF. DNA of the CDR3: TGTGCCAGCAGCTTGTTAGGTTCGGGACAGGGGCCCACAGATACGCAGTATTTT.

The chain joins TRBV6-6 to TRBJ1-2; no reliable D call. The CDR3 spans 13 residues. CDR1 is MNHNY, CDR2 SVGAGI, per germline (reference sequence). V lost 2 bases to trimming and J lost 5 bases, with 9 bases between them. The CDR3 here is CASSYVEGYGYTF. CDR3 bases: TGTGCCAGCAGTTACGTTGAGGGATATGGCTACACCTTC.

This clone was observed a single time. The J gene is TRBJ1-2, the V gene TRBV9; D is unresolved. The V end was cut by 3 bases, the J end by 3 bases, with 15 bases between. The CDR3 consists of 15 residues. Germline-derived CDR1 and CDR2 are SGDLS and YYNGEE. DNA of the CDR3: TGTGCCAGCAGCGCTTACTCCAGCGGCCACTATGGCTACACCTTC. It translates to CASSAYSSGHYGYTF.

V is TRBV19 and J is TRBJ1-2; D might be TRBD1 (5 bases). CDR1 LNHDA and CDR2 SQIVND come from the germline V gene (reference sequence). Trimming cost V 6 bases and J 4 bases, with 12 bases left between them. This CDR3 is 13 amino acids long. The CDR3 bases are TGTGCCAGTAGGGCCGGGACTTTCTATGGCTACACCTTC. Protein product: CASRAGTFYGYTF.

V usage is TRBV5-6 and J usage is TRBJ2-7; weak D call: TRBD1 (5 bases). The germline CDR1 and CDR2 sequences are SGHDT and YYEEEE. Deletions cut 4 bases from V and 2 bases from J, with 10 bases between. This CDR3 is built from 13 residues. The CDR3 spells CASSRRQPYEQYF. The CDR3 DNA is TGTGCCAGCAGCAGAAGACAGCCCTACGAGCAGTACTTC.

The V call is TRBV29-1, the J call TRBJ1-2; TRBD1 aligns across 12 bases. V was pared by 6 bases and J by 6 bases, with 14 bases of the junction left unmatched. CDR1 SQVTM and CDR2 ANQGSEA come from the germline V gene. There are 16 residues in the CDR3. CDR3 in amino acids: CSVKRGQGAHGDGYTF. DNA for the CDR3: TGCAGCGTCAAAAGGGGACAGGGGGCACACGGAGATGGCTACACCTTC.

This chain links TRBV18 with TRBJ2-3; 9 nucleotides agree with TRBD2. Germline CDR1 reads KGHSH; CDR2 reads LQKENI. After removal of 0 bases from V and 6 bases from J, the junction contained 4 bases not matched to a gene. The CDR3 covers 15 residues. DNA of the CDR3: TGTGCCAGCTCACCACCGTCCCTAGCGGGGGATACGCAGTATTTT. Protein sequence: CASSPPSLAGDTQYF.

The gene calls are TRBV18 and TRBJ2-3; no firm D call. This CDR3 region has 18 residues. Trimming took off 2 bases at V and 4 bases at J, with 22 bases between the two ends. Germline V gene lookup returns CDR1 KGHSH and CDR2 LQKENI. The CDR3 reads CASSPGPAPSPPADTQYF. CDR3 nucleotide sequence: TGTGCCAGCTCACCAGGGCCCGCGCCGTCACCCCCAGCAGATACGCAGTATTTT.

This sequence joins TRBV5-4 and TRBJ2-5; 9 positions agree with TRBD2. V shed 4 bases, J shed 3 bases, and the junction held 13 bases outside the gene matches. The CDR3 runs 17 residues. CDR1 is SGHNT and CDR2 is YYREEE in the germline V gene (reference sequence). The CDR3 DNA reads TGTGCCAGCAGCACGAAAGGCGGGGGGGCGGGAAAAGAGACCCAGTACTTC. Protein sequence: CASSTKGGGAGKETQYF.

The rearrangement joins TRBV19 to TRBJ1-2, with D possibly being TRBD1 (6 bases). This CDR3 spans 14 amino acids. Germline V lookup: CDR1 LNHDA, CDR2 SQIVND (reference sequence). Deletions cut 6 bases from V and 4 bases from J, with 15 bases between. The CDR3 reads CASSLPTGIYGYTF. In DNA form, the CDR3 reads TGTGCCAGTAGCCTCCCGACAGGAATCTATGGCTACACCTTC.

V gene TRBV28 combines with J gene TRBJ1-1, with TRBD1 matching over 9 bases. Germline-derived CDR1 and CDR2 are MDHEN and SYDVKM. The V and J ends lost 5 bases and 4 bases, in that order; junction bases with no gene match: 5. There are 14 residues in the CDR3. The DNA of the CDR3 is TGTGCCAGCAGTCCGGGACAGGGCCCCACTGAAGCTTTCTTT. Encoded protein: CASSPGQGPTEAFF.

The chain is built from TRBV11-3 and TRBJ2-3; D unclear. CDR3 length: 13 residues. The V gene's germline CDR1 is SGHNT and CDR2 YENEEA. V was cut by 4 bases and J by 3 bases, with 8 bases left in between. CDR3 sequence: CASSSSLTDTQYF. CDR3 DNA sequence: TGTGCCAGCAGCTCCTCCCTAACAGATACGCAGTATTTT. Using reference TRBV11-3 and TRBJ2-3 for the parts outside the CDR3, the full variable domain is EAGVVQSPRYKIIEKKQPVAFWCNPISGHNTLYWYLQNLGQGPELLIRYENEEAVDDSQLPKDRFSAERLKGVDSTLKIQPAELGDSAVYLCASSSSLTDTQYFGPGTRLTVL.

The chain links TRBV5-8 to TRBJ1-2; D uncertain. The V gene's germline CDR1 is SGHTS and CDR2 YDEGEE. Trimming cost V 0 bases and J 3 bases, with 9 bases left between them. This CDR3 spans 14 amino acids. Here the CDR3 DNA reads TGTGCCAGCAGCTTGGCCGGCAGGTACTATGGCTACACCTTC. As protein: CASSLAGRYYGYTF.

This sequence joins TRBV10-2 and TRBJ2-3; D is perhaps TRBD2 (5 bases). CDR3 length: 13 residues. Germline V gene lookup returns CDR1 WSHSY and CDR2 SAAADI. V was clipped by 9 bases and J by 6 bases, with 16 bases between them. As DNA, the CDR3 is TGCGCCAGTATGGTATTAGCGTCTGATACGCAGTATTTT. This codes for CASMVLASDTQYF.

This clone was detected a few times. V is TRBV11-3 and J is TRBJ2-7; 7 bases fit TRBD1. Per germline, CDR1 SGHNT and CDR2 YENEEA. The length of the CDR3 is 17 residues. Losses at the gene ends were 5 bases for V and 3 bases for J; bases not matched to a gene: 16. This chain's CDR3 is CASSTKQGNLIYYEQYF. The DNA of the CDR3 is TGTGCCAGCAGCACTAAACAGGGGAACCTTATCTACTACGAGCAGTACTTC.

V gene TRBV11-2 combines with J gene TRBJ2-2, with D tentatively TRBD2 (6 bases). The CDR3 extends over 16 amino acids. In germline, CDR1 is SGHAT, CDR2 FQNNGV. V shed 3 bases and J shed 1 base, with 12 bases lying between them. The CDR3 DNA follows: TGTGCCAGCAGCTTCGAAACCGGGGGGAACACCGGGGAGCTGTTTTTT. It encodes CASSFETGGNTGELFF.

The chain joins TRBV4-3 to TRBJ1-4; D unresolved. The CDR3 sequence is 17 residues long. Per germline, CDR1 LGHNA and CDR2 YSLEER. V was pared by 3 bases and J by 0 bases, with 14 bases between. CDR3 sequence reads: CASSQDWTRATNEKLFF. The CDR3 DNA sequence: TGCGCCAGCAGCCAGGACTGGACCCGGGCAACTAATGAAAAACTGTTTTTT.

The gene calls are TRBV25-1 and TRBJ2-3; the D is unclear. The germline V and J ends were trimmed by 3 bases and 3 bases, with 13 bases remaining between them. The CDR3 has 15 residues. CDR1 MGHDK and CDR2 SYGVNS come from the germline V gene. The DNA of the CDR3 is TGTGCCAGCAGTGATGTACTAATAGGTACAGATACGCAGTATTTT. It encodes CASSDVLIGTDTQYF. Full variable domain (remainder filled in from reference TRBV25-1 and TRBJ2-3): EADIYQTPRYLVIGTGKKITLECSQTMGHDKMYWYQQDPGMELHLIHYSYGVNSTEKGDLSSESTVSRIRTEHFPLTLESARPSHTSQYLCASSDVLIGTDTQYFGPGTRLTVL.

CDR3 sequence reads: CASSLGALRDTQYF. The CDR3 coding sequence is TGTGCCAGCAGCTTAGGGGCCTTAAGGGATACGCAGTATTTT. The rearrangement uses TRBV7-2 and TRBJ2-3; D gene unclear. The CDR3 contains 14 residues. Germline CDR1 reads SGHTA; CDR2 reads FQGNSA. V dropped 1 base and J dropped 6 bases, with 11 bases sitting between them.

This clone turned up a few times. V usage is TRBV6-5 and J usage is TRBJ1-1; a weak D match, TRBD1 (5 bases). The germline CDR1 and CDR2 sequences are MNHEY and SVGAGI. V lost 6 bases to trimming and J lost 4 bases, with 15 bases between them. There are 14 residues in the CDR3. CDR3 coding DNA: TGTGCCAGCAGGACCCCCGGGGGTGGCACTGAAGCTTTCTTT. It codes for CASRTPGGGTEAFF.

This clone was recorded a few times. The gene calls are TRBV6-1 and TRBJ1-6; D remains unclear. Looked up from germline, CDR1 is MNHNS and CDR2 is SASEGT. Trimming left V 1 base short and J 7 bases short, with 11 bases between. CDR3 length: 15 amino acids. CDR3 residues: CASSEGPGWNSPLHF. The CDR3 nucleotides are TGTGCCAGCAGTGAAGGTCCAGGTTGGAATTCACCCCTCCACTTT.

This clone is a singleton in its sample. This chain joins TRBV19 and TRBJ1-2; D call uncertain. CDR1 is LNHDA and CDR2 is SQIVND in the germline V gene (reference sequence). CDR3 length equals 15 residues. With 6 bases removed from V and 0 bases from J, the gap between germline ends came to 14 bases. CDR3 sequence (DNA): TGTGCCAGTAGCGATTTTTGGAGCTCTAACTATGGCTACACCTTC. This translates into CASSDFWSSNYGYTF.

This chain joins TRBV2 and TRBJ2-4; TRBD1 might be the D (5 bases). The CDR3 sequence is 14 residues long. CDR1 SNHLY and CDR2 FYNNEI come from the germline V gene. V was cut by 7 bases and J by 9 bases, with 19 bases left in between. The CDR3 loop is CASNQNFRVGIQYF. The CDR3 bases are TGTGCCAGCAATCAGAACTTCAGGGTTGGCATTCAGTACTTC.

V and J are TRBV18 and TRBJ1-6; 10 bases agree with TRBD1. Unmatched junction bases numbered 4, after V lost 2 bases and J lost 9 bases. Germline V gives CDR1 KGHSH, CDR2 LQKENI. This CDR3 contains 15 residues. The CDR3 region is CASSPSGQGISPLHF. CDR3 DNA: TGTGCCAGCTCACCATCGGGACAGGGGATTTCACCCCTCCACTTT.

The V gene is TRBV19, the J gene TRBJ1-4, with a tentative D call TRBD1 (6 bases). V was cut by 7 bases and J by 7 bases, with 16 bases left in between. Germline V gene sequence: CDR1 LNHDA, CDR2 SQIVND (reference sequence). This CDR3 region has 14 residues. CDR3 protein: CASTRRGGVEKLFF. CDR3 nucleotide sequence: TGTGCCAGTACTCGACGGGGGGGCGTTGAAAAACTGTTTTTT.

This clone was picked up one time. The CDR3 DNA reads as TGTGCCAGCTCACCACCCACCAGCGGGGGGGCCTGGGGTGAGCAGTTCTTC. Its protein product is CASSPPTSGGAWGEQFF. The chain links TRBV18 to TRBJ2-1, with 10 bases lining up with TRBD2. V was pared by 0 bases and J by 9 bases, with 11 bases of the junction left unmatched. CDR3 size: 17 residues. The V gene's germline CDR1 is KGHSH and CDR2 LQKENI.

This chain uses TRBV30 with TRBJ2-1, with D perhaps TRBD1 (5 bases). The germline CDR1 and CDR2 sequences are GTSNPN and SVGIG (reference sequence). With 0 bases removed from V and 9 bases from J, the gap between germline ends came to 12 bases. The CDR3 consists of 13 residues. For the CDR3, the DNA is TGTGCCTGGAGTGTACGGCAGGGTGGTGAGCAGTTCTTC. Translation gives CAWSVRQGGEQFF.